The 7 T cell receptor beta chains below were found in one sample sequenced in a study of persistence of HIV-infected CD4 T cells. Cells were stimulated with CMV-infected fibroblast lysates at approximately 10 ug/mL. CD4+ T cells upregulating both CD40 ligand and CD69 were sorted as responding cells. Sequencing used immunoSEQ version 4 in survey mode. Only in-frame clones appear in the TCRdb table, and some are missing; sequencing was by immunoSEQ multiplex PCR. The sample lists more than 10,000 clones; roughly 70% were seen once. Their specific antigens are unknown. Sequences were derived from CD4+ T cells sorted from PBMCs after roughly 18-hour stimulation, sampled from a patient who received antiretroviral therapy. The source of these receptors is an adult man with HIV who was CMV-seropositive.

Written as DNA, the CDR3 is TGTGCCAGCAGCTTGGACCCCGGGACAGAGAAAGGCGAGCAGTACTTC. This sequence encodes CASSLDPGTEKGEQYF. J is TRBJ2-7 and V is TRBV5-8; 7 positions match TRBD1. After removal of 0 bases from V and 6 bases from J, the junction contained 12 bases not matched to a gene. This CDR3 contains 16 residues. Germline CDR1 reads SGHTS; CDR2 reads YDEGEE.

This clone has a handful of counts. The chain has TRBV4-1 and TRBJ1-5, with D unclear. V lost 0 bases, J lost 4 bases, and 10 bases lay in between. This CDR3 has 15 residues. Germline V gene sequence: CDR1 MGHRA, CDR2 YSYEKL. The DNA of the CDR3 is TGCGCCAGCAGCCAAGAACCCCGAGGGAATCAGCCCCAGCATTTT. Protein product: CASSQEPRGNQPQHF.

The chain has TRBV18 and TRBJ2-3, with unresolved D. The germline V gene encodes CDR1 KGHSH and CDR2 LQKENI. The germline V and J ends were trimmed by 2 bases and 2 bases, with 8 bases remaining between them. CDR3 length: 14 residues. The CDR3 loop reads CASSPTPATDTQYF. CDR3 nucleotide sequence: TGTGCCAGCTCACCAACACCAGCCACAGATACGCAGTATTTT.

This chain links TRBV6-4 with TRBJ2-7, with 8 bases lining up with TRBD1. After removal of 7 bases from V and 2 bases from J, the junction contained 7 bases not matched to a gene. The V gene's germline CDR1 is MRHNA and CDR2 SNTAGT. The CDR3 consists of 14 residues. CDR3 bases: TGTGCCAGCAAAGACAGGGGTGCCCCCTACGAGCAGTACTTC. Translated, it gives CASKDRGAPYEQYF.

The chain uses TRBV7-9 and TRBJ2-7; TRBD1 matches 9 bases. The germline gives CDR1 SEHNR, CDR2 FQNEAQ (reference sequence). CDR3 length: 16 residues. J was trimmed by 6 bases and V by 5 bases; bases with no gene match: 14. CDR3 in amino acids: CASSERRTGVIGEQYF. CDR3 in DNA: TGTGCCAGCAGCGAACGACGGACAGGGGTAATAGGCGAGCAGTACTTC.

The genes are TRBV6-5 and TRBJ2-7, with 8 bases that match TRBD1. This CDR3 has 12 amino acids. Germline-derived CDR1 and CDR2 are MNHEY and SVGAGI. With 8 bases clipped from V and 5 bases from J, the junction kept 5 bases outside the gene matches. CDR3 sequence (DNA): TGTGCCAGCGGAAACAGGGGGGACGAGCAGTACTTC. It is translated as CASGNRGDEQYF.

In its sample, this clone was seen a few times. The CDR3 DNA reads as TGCGCCAGCAGCCAAGTCAGGGGGGATCAGCCCCAGCATTTT. This sequence encodes CASSQVRGDQPQHF. The genes are TRBV4-1 and TRBJ1-5, with 7 bases lining up with TRBD1. This CDR3 is 14 amino acids long. V dropped 1 base and J dropped 5; count of bases not matched to a gene: 2. Germline V gives CDR1 MGHRA, CDR2 YSYEKL.